The clone carrying this TCR beta chain has at least ten counts. Its antigen remains unknown. This sample is drawn from a study of T cells in Graves' hyperthyroidism and ophthalmopathy. General study points: In the blood, most expanded thyroid clonotypes above 0.001 appeared as well.

There are 15 residues in the CDR3. Per germline, CDR1 MNHEY and CDR2 SMNVEV (reference sequence). With 7 bases clipped from V and 7 bases from J, the junction kept 11 bases outside the gene matches. Amplification of TCR beta CDR3 regions was performed using RNA transcripts as template. The HTBI primer set drove a first-round RT-PCR of the TCR CDR3. TCRdb independently ran MiXCR on the multiplex PCR reads; one entry per CDR3 protein. The table lists 500,000 to 650,000 distinct CDR3 sequences, 13% to 15% of them singletons. Fresh 10 ml peripheral blood yielded PBMCs. The chain combines TRBV27 with TRBJ2-1; 9 bases are shared with TRBD2. Sequencing was done on a sample of blood. The sequence was collected from a woman between 45 and 65 years old with Graves' ophthalmopathy. The CDR3 loop reads CASNVPGLADNEQFF. The CDR3 DNA is TGTGCCAGCAATGTTCCGGGACTAGCTGATAATGAGCAGTTCTTC.